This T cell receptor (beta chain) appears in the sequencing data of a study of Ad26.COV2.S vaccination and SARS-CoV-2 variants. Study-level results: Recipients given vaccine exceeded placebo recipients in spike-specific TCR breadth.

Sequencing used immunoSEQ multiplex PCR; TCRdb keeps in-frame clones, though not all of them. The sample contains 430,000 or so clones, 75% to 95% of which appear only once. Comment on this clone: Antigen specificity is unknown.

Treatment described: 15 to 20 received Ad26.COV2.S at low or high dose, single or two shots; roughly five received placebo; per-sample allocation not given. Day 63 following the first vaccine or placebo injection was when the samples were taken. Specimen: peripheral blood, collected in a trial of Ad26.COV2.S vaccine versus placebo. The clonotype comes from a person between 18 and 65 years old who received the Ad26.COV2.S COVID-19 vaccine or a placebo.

The DNA for the CDR3 is TGTGCCAGCAGTTTGAGTTCCGAGCAGTACTTC. This translates into CASSLSSEQYF. The chain has TRBV28 and TRBJ2-7; unclear D gene. CDR3 length equals 11 residues. Per germline, CDR1 MDHEN and CDR2 SYDVKM. Trimming shortened V by 3 bases and J by 6 bases, and 6 bases separated the two germline ends. The full variable domain, with the rest looked up from reference TRBV28 and TRBJ2-7, is DVKVTQSSRYLVKRTGEKVFLECVQDMDHENMFWYRQDPGLGLRLIYFSYDVKMKEKGDIPEGYSVSREKKERFSLILESASTNQTSMYLCASSLSSEQYFGPGTRLTVT.